This TCR beta chain was identified during a study of blood T cell repertoires in COVID-19. Across the study: Sample material is recorded as cDNA or gDNA derived from T cells, B-cell-depleted T cells, or PBMCs.

All recovered Cohort 3 donors got two negative PCRs, got clearance, or saw symptom resolution. V was trimmed by 4 bases and J by 2 bases, leaving 13 bases between them. The V gene's germline CDR1 is KGHDR and CDR2 SFDVKD. CDR3 length: 15 amino acids. Clones were sequenced by immunoSEQ multiplex PCR, and TCRdb holds only the in-frame ones, with some missing. The data show about 170,000 clones, around nine tenths seen once. Sequenced sample: PBMCs or T cells enriched from blood (not recorded which). The sequence came from a woman aged 18-29 years who had recovered from COVID-19. The chain has TRBV24-1 and TRBJ2-5, with D possibly matching TRBD1 (6 bases). This CDR3 is CATSDRTGWQETQYF. CDR3 sequence (DNA): TGTGCCACCAGTGACCGTACAGGGTGGCAAGAGACCCAGTACTTC.